This T cell receptor (beta chain) was observed in a study of blood T cells in healthy people across ages (dated by TCRdb to the mid-2010s). For the wider study: Template switching captured roughly one uniquely barcoded TCR beta cDNA molecule per two T cells in model experiments. The donors were split into four age groups: young (average 16 years), middle-aged (around 37), aged (more than 60) and long-lived (approximately 80). To avoid experimental bias, donors of different ages were spread randomly across the sequencing lanes. Age-related changes in TCR beta repertoire diversity were measured in the study by deep sequencing normalized with unique cDNA molecular identifiers. For two donors (one aged 18 to 29 and one aged 80 or older), the study analyzed two additional independent replicas of 1 million unique cDNA reads from the same blood draw. General conclusions and limits of the study: Compared with the aged group, the long-lived group had more naive CD4+ T cells, fewer expanded clones and increased TCR diversity, a pattern suggesting age selection. The percentage of naive T cells measured by flow cytometry correlated strongly with observed TCR beta diversity. Conclusive comparison of naive and antigen-experienced compartments was prevented by the profiling of bulk unsorted PBMCs. The CMV infection status of donors was not known, potentially confounding age-related changes in expanded clonotypes. Total diversity estimates from one million sequenced T cells were considered lower bounds and underestimates. As age increased, observed TCR beta diversity per million T cells dropped in a roughly linear way, and a significant reduction was already evident by age around 41.

CDR3 length: 14 amino acids, cysteine to phenylalanine. CDR3 DNA only is kept here, 42 bases in frame from base 1. The junction shows trimming of 1 base on V and 2 bases on J, plus 12 bases between the germline ends. Via the germline V gene (reference sequence), CDR1 is DFQATT and CDR2 SNEGSKA. Systemically healthy Caucasian individuals from Russia, approximately 39 in total and aged about 6 to 95 years, were included as donors. Ten milliliters of peripheral blood were collected from each donor into EDTA-treated Vacutainer tubes. PBMCs were isolated by Ficoll-Paque density-gradient centrifugation, with at least 6 million obtained per sample. Trizol reagent was used to extract total RNA from PBMCs, with at least 6 micrograms per sample. Naive CD45RAhigh/CD27high T cell percentages were measured by flow cytometry on a PBMC aliquot from every donor. With respect to this clonotype: There is no known antigen for this receptor. Per-base quality was not reported, and no clone a single base away is much larger than it.

Receptor libraries were prepared by 5' RACE. The listed sequencing device is Illumina HiSeq 2500. A second PCR of roughly 7 to 11 cycles was performed with a sample-barcoded 5' primer and a J-beta primer mix. A unique molecular identifier was introduced onto each TCR beta cDNA molecule by a template-switch 5' adaptor carrying 12 random nucleotides. Each sample yielded at least 2.5 million CDR3-containing paired-end reads. All of the RNA was converted into first-strand cDNA using the Mint cDNA synthesis kit, with a TRBC-specific oligonucleotide serving as the primer. After uracil-DNA glycosylase treatment, a first 18-cycle PCR used universal primers M1SS and BC2_uni_R on all cDNA. For the original study's pipeline: For normalization, 1 million high-quality reads were randomly selected from each sample, with every read carrying a distinct molecular identifier. Instead of being binned into consensus sequences, reads that shared molecular identifiers were thrown out. MiTCR, set to a Q25 quality threshold and the strictest error-elimination algorithm, was used for CDR3 identification, clonotype clustering and error correction. A nonparametric unseen species model with Euler transformation was used to estimate a lower bound on total TCR beta diversity. TCRdb cleaned the public reads at Q25 with fastp, built clones with MiXCR and kept in-frame beta chains. CDR3 protein duplicates are merged, each entry listing the most common genes and DNA. Here the V and J calls rest on TCRdb's processing, not on the authors' analysis. The sample yields roughly 800,000 distinct CDR3 sequences; more than 45% were counted once. The ten largest account for around 22% of the sample.

Input material: blood. This receptor was identified in a man aged 25 to 45 in good health. Rearrangement joined TRBV20-1 to TRBJ2-7; a tentative D match to TRBD2 spans 6 bases. The CDR3 reads CSARVATGAYEQYF. The bases are TGCAGTGCTAGAGTGGCCACGGGGGCCTACGAGCAGTACTTC.